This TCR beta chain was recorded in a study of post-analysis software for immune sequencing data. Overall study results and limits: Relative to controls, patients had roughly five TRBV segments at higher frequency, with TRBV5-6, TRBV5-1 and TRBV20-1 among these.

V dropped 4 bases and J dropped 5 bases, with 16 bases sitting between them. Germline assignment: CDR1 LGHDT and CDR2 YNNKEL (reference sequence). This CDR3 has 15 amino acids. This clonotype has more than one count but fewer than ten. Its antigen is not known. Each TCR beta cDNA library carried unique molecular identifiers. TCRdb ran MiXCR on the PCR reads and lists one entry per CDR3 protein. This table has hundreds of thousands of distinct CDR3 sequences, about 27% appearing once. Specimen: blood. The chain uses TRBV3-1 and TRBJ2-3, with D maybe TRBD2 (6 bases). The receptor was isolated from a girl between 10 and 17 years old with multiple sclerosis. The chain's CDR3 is CASSPWERRGDTQYF. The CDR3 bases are TGTGCCAGCAGCCCCTGGGAGCGGAGGGGAGATACGCAGTATTTT.